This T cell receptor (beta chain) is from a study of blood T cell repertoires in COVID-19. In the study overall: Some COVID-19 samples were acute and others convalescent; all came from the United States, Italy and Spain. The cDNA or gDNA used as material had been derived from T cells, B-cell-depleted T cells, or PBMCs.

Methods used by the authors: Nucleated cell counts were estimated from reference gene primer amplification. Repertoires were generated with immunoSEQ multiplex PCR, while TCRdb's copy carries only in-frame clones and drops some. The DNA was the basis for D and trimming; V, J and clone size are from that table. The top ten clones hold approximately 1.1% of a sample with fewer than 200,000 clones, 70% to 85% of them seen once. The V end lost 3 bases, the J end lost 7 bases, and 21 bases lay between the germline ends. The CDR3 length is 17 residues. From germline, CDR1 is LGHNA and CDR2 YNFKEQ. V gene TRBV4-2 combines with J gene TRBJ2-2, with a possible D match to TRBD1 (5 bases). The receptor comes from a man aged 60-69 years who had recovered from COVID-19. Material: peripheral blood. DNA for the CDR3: TGTGCCAGCAGCCACGAGCCCCCTACAGGCACCGACGGGGAGCTGTTTTTT. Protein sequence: CASSHEPPTGTDGELFF.